These T cell receptor beta chains were read from a single sample in a study of shared clonotypes between healthy human individuals. Profiled with immunoSEQ multiplex PCR; TCRdb holds only in-frame clones, not every one. The sample has about 2.3 million clones; 85% to 95% are singletons. Specimen: naive CD4+ T cells from PBMCs. These receptors all stem from a man between 18 and 29 years old in good health. Some clones in this sample may be carry-over from other donors' samples. Both conserved end residues are part of each CDR3. D genes are given only for firm matches. Only part of the rows carry a size: once, few, many, or a class if the clone is expanded.

>TRBV28|-|TRBJ1-5|11|-
TGTGCCAGCAACAGCAATCAGCCCCAGCATTTT
CASNSNQPQHF
>TRBV5-4|few|TRBJ1-2|15|-
TGTGCCAGCAGCTTGGCCAAGGAGTGGAACTATGGCTACACCTTC
CASSLAKEWNYGYTF
>TRBV25-1|-|TRBJ1-1|12|-
TGTGCCAGCAGTGCTCGGGGCACTGAAGCTTTCTTT
CASSARGTEAFF
>TRBV5-4|-|TRBJ2-3|15|-
TGTGCCAGCAGCTTTACGGCGGGCCAAGGGGATACGCAGTATTTT
CASSFTAGQGDTQYF
>TRBV29-1|-|TRBJ1-2|11|-
TGCAGCGTTGTGGTTAACTATGGCTACACCTTC
CSVVVNYGYTF
>TRBV5-1|-|TRBJ2-5|14|-
TGCGCCAGCAGCCTAGGACAGCACCAAGAGACCCAGTACTTC
CASSLGQHQETQYF
>TRBV9|once|TRBJ2-1|15|TRBD1
TGTGCCAGCAGCGTACCGGGACAGGGCCAAAGTGAGCAGTTCTTC
CASSVPGQGQSEQFF
>TRBV27|-|TRBJ2-5|15|-
TGTGCCAGCAGTTTATATCCTATGATGGTAGAGACCCAGTACTTC
CASSLYPMMVETQYF
>TRBV27|-|TRBJ2-5|16|TRBD1
TGTGCCAGCAGGCCCGTCGGACAGGGGGCGAGGGAGACCCAGTACTTC
CASRPVGQGARETQYF
>TRBV5-1|-|TRBJ2-1|14|-
TGCGCCAGCAGCTTGGAGGTTGATGAGGATGAGCAGTTCTTC
CASSLEVDEDEQFF
>TRBV18|-|TRBJ1-2|14|-
TGTGCCAGCTCACCAGGGACCCGGAGCTATGGCTACACCTTC
CASSPGTRSYGYTF
>TRBV25-1|-|TRBJ2-5|13|-
TGTGCCAGCGGCCTCCCGGGGGCAGAGACCCAGTACTTC
CASGLPGAETQYF
>TRBV27|-|TRBJ2-7|15|TRBD2
TGTGCCAGCAGTTTACTGACTAGCGGGAGATCCGAGCAGTACTTC
CASSLLTSGRSEQYF
>TRBV7-2|-|TRBJ2-4|14|-
TGTGCCAGCAGCTTTGTTGGGAACGGAAACATTCAGTACTTC
CASSFVGNGNIQYF
>TRBV28|-|TRBJ2-3|16|TRBD2
TGTGCCAGCAGTGGCAGGACTAGCTTTCTCCAAAGTACGCAGTATTTT
CASSGRTSFLQSTQYF
>TRBV11-2|-|TRBJ2-3|15|-
TGTGCCAGCAGCCGGGCGGGGTCTAGCACAGATACGCAGTATTTT
CASSRAGSSTDTQYF
>TRBV29-1|-|TRBJ2-1|18|TRBD2
TGCAGCGCGTTCCGAGACAGGGGGACTAGCGGACCCTACAATGAGCAGTTCTTC
CSAFRDRGTSGPYNEQFF
>TRBV6-1|-|TRBJ1-3|14|-
TGTGCCAGCAGTGCGCTAAGCTCTGGAAACACCATATATTTT
CASSALSSGNTIYF
>TRBV11-3|-|TRBJ2-1|18|TRBD2
TGTGCCAGCAGCTCCGGGACTAGCGGGATGGTCCCCTACAATGAGCAGTTCTTC
CASSSGTSGMVPYNEQFF
>TRBV19|-|TRBJ1-5|12|-
TGTGCCAGTAGTCCGATGGGTCAGCCCCAGCATTTT
CASSPMGQPQHF
>TRBV27|-|TRBJ2-7|15|TRBD2
TGTGCCAGCAGGAAGCAGGGACTAGAGGTCTACGAGCAGTACTTC
CASRKQGLEVYEQYF
>TRBV28|once|TRBJ1-2|15|-
TGTGCCAGCAGTTGGCGTCAGTCGGGACCCTATGGCTACACCTTC
CASSWRQSGPYGYTF
>TRBV9|-|TRBJ2-1|18|TRBD2
TGTGCCAGCAGCGTAGGAATCGGGGGGGCTAGCTCCTACAATGAGCAGTTCTTC
CASSVGIGGASSYNEQFF
>TRBV7-9|-|TRBJ2-1|17|-
TGTGCCAGCAGCCGGTACGACTTGGGGGGCTCCTACAATGAGCAGTTCTTC
CASSRYDLGGSYNEQFF
>TRBV20-1|-|TRBJ2-3|11|-
TGCAGTGCCGGGAGAACAGATACGCAGTATTTT
CSAGRTDTQYF
>TRBV5-1|-|TRBJ2-5|15|-
TGCGCCAGCAGCTTCAGATCCTTAGGGGGGAAGACCCAGTACTTC
CASSFRSLGGKTQYF
>TRBV4-1|-|TRBJ2-1|18|-
TGCGCCAGCAGCCAAGACGTGGCAAGGGTTTCCCAATACAATGAGCAGTTCTTC
CASSQDVARVSQYNEQFF
>TRBV6-1|-|TRBJ2-7|15|-
TGTGCCAGCAGTGAGGCAATGGGAGTTACCTACGAGCAGTACTTC
CASSEAMGVTYEQYF
>TRBV9|once|TRBJ2-6|18|-
TGTGCCAGCAGCGTAGAGACCCTAACCCTATCTGGGGCCAACGTCCTGACTTTC
CASSVETLTLSGANVLTF
>TRBV12-5|-|TRBJ2-3|14|-
TGTGCTAGTGGTTTTGCCCACCCCACAGATACGCAGTATTTT
CASGFAHPTDTQYF
>TRBV2|-|TRBJ1-5|14|TRBD1
TGTGCCAGCACCTACGGACAGGGCAATCAGCCCCAGCATTTT
CASTYGQGNQPQHF
>TRBV5-8|-|TRBJ1-5|13|-
TGTGCCAGCAGCTTGGCCAAGGGTCAGCCCCAGCATTTT
CASSLAKGQPQHF